These T cell receptor beta chains were read from a single sample in a study of persistence of HIV-infected CD4 T cells. Antigens for these TCRs are unknown. The data were produced by immunoSEQ multiplex PCR, yet TCRdb's version contains in-frame clones alone and is incomplete. The table includes over 25,000 clones, roughly 80% detected once. The material was CD4+ T cells sorted from PBMCs after 18-hour stimulation, obtained from a patient who received antiretroviral therapy. The receptors come from an adult man with HIV who was CMV-seropositive. Each CDR3 is given with its conserved first and last residue. A D gene is named only where the DNA matches it firmly. Not all rows give a size; the values are once, few, many and, for expanded clones, a class.

J	V	D	size	CDR3	DNA
TRBJ1-2	TRBV6-5	.	few	CASSPSYRADYGYTF	TGTGCCAGCAGCCCCTCCTACAGGGCCGACTATGGCTACACCTTC
TRBJ2-5	TRBV7-2	.	once	CASSGGLQETQYF	TGTGCCAGCAGCGGGGGGTTACAAGAGACCCAGTACTTC
TRBJ2-5	TRBV3-1/TRBV3-2	TRBD2	once	CASSQDRRLAGGSYQETQYF	TGTGCCAGCAGCCAAGATCGGAGACTAGCGGGGGGCTCGTACCAAGAGACCCAGTACTTC
TRBJ2-7	TRBV21-1	.	.	CASSKVEADRREQYF	TGTGCCAGCAGCAAAGTCGAAGCGGACCGAAGGGAGCAGTACTTC
TRBJ1-5	TRBV6-5	.	.	CASGGNQPQHF	TGTGCCTCAGGGGGCAATCAGCCCCAGCATTTT
TRBJ2-7	TRBV24-1	.	.	CATSDPRSRSIYEQYF	TGTGCCACCAGTGACCCCCGGTCACGATCAATCTACGAGCAGTACTTC
TRBJ2-7	TRBV18	.	few	CASSSRRGYEQYF	TGTGCCAGCTCCTCGCGGAGGGGCTACGAGCAGTACTTC
TRBJ2-3	TRBV5-6	TRBD1	.	CASSLYGQGITYDTDTQYF	TGTGCCAGCAGCTTGTATGGACAGGGAATAACCTATGACACAGATACGCAGTATTTT
TRBJ2-6	TRBV30	.	.	CAWTLDRSGANVLTF	TGTGCCTGGACCCTCGACAGGTCTGGGGCCAACGTCCTGACTTTC
TRBJ2-7	TRBV18	.	.	CASSPPNSLYEQYF	TGTGCCAGCTCACCACCCAACAGCCTCTACGAGCAGTACTTC
TRBJ2-3	TRBV10-3	TRBD1	.	CAISTGQGVTDTQYF	TGTGCCATCAGTACCGGACAGGGAGTCACAGATACGCAGTATTTT
TRBJ2-7	TRBV28	TRBD1	.	CAGGGQGSHEQYF	TGTGCCGGCGGAGGACAGGGTTCGCACGAGCAGTACTTC
TRBJ2-1	TRBV25-1	TRBD2	.	CASSALAGSYNEQFF	TGTGCCAGCAGTGCCTTAGCGGGCTCCTACAATGAGCAGTTCTTC
TRBJ1-3	TRBV19	.	.	CASREGFSGNTIYF	TGTGCCAGTAGAGAAGGATTCTCTGGAAACACCATATATTTT
TRBJ2-1	TRBV5-6	TRBD2	once	CASSLVAGGLWEQFF	TGTGCCAGCAGCTTGGTAGCGGGGGGGCTATGGGAGCAGTTCTTC
TRBJ1-2	TRBV30	.	.	CAWSVNTLLQISSYGYTF	TGTGCCTGGAGTGTGAACACCCTACTTCAGATAAGCAGCTATGGCTACACCTTC
TRBJ2-2	TRBV24-1	TRBD2	few	CATSEFGLDDTGELFF	TGTGCCACCAGTGAATTCGGACTAGACGACACCGGGGAGCTGTTTTTT
TRBJ1-2	TRBV7-8	TRBD1	.	CASSRRQGYGYTF	TGTGCCAGCAGCCGCCGACAGGGGTATGGCTACACCTTC
TRBJ1-6	TRBV10-3	.	.	CAITTGTFNSPLHF	TGTGCCATCACTACGGGGACTTTTAATTCACCCCTCCACTTT
TRBJ1-2	TRBV4-3	.	.	CASSQGRANYGYTF	TGCGCCAGCAGCCAAGGGAGAGCTAACTATGGCTACACCTTC
TRBJ1-6	TRBV3-1/TRBV3-2	TRBD1	.	CASSQGQGFGSPLHF	TGTGCCAGCAGCCAAGGACAGGGCTTCGGTTCACCCCTCCACTTT
TRBJ2-5	TRBV6-1	.	once	CASSEAWGGRETQYF	TGTGCCAGCAGTGAAGCGTGGGGGGGCAGGGAGACCCAGTACTTC
TRBJ2-5	TRBV7-2	.	once	CASSLAGGLEETQYF	TGTGCCAGCAGCTTAGCGGGGGGGCTAGAAGAGACCCAGTACTTC
TRBJ1-1	TRBV15	.	.	CATSRVVGVGSTEAFF	TGTGCCACCAGCAGAGTCGTGGGTGTAGGGAGCACTGAAGCTTTCTTT
TRBJ2-3	TRBV5-8	.	.	CASSLEGQRTDTQYF	TGTGCCAGCAGCTTGGAGGGGCAAAGGACAGATACGCAGTATTTT
TRBJ1-5	TRBV29-1	.	.	CSVGENSNQPQHF	TGCAGCGTTGGAGAGAATAGCAATCAGCCCCAGCATTTT
TRBJ1-2	TRBV6-5	.	few	CASSYSGDGYTF	TGTGCCAGCAGTTACTCAGGGGATGGCTACACCTTC
TRBJ2-3	TRBV18	.	.	CASSPRRSSTDTQYF	TGTGCCAGCTCACCACGAAGGAGTAGCACAGATACGCAGTATTTT
TRBJ1-4	TRBV4-1	TRBD1	few	CASSNLQGTGPGGKRLFF	TGCGCCAGCAGCAACCTCCAGGGGACAGGCCCGGGGGGAAAAAGACTGTTTTTT
TRBJ1-4	TRBV5-1	TRBD1	few	CASSWTGTGIGEKLFF	TGCGCCAGCAGCTGGACCGGGACAGGGATCGGTGAAAAACTGTTTTTT
TRBJ1-2	TRBV9	TRBD1	once	CASTTGGNPYGYTF	TGTGCCAGCACTACAGGGGGCAACCCCTATGGCTACACCTTC
TRBJ2-5	TRBV30	TRBD2	.	CAWSVAGGTQYF	TGTGCCTGGAGTGTAGCGGGGGGGACCCAGTACTTC
TRBJ2-7	TRBV7-9	.	.	CASTLGGLGEQYF	TGTGCCAGCACCTTGGGGGGTCTTGGGGAGCAGTACTTC
TRBJ1-3	TRBV6-5	TRBD1	.	CASSRGQGGNTIYF	TGTGCCAGCAGCCGCGGACAGGGTGGGAACACCATATATTTT
TRBJ2-1	TRBV27	.	.	CASRRSIGSSANARYEQFF	TGTGCCAGCAGAAGGTCCATAGGTAGTAGTGCCAATGCGAGGTATGAGCAGTTCTTC
TRBJ2-3	TRBV5-6	TRBD1	.	CASSLETGWNFGTDTQYF	TGTGCCAGCAGCTTGGAGACAGGGTGGAATTTTGGGACAGATACGCAGTATTTT
TRBJ1-1	TRBV15	.	few	CATSRSRTASYTEAFF	TGTGCCACCAGCAGATCCCGGACAGCCTCCTACACTGAAGCTTTCTTT
TRBJ1-2	TRBV27	.	.	CASTSPYLGSYGYTF	TGTGCCAGCACCAGTCCTTACCTGGGGAGTTATGGCTACACCTTC
TRBJ2-1	TRBV2	.	.	CASSGTHRQFF	TGTGCCAGCAGTGGCACACATAGGCAGTTCTTC
TRBJ2-7	TRBV7-8	.	.	CASSHLIRGYEQYF	TGTGCCAGCAGCCACCTTATTAGAGGCTACGAGCAGTACTTC
TRBJ2-3	TRBV5-1	.	.	CASSLASSYTDTQYF	TGCGCCAGCAGCTTGGCCTCCTCTTATACAGATACGCAGTATTTT
TRBJ2-7	TRBV5-1	.	.	CASSVRTGGTYEQYF	TGCGCCAGCAGCGTTCGGACTGGAGGCACCTACGAGCAGTACTTC
TRBJ1-1	TRBV18	TRBD1	.	CASSPATGGRNTEAFF	TGTGCCAGCTCACCAGCCACAGGGGGTAGGAACACTGAAGCTTTCTTT
TRBJ1-2	TRBV4-2	.	.	CASSRRGDGGYTF	TGTGCCAGCAGCAGGAGAGGGGATGGCGGCTACACCTTC
TRBJ2-1	TRBV6-2/TRBV6-3	TRBD2	.	CASSDPSGGAGEQFF	TGTGCCAGCAGTGACCCTAGCGGGGGGGCAGGTGAGCAGTTCTTC
TRBJ2-6	TRBV19	.	.	CASTQGSGANVLTF	TGTGCCAGTACCCAGGGCTCTGGGGCCAACGTCCTGACTTTC